The source of this T cell receptor (beta chain) is a study of T cell clones after liver transplantation. Overall study: Tolerance: complete withdrawal held at least one year, liver enzymes staying within twice normal.

Profiled with immunoSEQ multiplex PCR; TCRdb holds only in-frame clones, not every one. The sample holds over 60,000 clones, about four fifths seen once. Losses at the gene ends were 5 bases for V and 10 bases for J; bases not matched to a gene: 11. CDR1 and CDR2 (germline): SGHTA, FQGNSA. There are 14 residues in the CDR3. V and J are TRBV7-2 and TRBJ2-5; TRBD2 matches 9 bases. The material was CD4+ T cells from blood, obtained before liver transplant. The source is a human donor who received a liver transplant. The CDR3 nucleotides read TGTGCCAGCAGCCCGACTAGCGGCCCTAGTAGCCAGTACTTC. This encodes CASSPTSGPSSQYF.